This entry describes one T cell receptor beta chain. This entry is derived from a study of OX40 agonist ivuxolimab in advanced cancers. V gave up 4 bases and J gave up 3 bases; unmatched junction bases: 7. The germline V gene encodes CDR1 SGHKS and CDR2 YYEKEE (reference sequence). This CDR3 has 14 amino acids. Generated by immunoSEQ multiplex PCR, the TCRdb table keeps only in-frame clones and is missing some. The table records 24,000 or so clones, under 95% of them present only once. The TCR was taken from an adult with an advanced solid tumor such as melanoma, head and neck, liver or kidney cancer. This specimen was CD4+ or CD8+ T cells sorted from blood, taken in a trial of the OX40 agonist ivuxolimab. The rearrangement joins TRBV5-5 to TRBJ2-7; 7 nucleotides match TRBD2. CDR3 amino acids: CASSHQAGHYEQYF. The CDR3 DNA reads TGTGCCAGCAGCCATCAAGCGGGGCACTACGAGCAGTACTTC.